The 32 T cell receptor beta chains listed next were all sequenced from one sample in a study of T cell responses to AZD1222 COVID-19 vaccine. Generated by immunoSEQ multiplex PCR, the TCRdb table keeps only in-frame clones and is missing some. Seen here are 50,000 to 60,000 clones, 70% to 80% observed once, and the top ten hold around 5%. The sample was peripheral blood, taken 28 days after the second AZD1222 dose. All receptors derive from an adult who received the AZD1222 COVID-19 vaccine.

This clone was found a few times. The rearrangement joins TRBV6-6 to TRBJ1-1; 10 bases map to TRBD1. This CDR3 spans 15 amino acids. With 7 bases clipped from V and 3 bases from J, the junction kept 8 bases outside the gene matches. Germline V gene sequence: CDR1 MNHNY, CDR2 SVGAGI (reference sequence). DNA for the CDR3: TGTGCCAGCAAGCCGGGACAGGGGTATGACACTGAAGCTTTCTTT. Protein: CASKPGQGYDTEAFF.

The chain links TRBV4-1 to TRBJ1-1; perhaps TRBD1 as D (5 bases). V was clipped by 3 bases and J by 1 base, with 12 bases between them. This CDR3 is 15 amino acids long. CDR1 and CDR2 from the germline V gene are MGHRA and YSYEKL. This CDR3 is CASSQAWDPNTEAFF. Written as DNA, the CDR3 is TGCGCCAGCAGCCAGGCTTGGGACCCGAACACTGAAGCTTTCTTT.

The chain employs TRBV7-2 and TRBJ2-7; TRBD1 aligns across 8 bases. From germline, CDR1 is SGHTA and CDR2 FQGNSA. There are 15 residues in the CDR3. The ends lost 5 bases at V and 3 bases at J; junction bases unmatched: 9. The CDR3 nucleotides read TGTGCCAGCAGCCCGACAGGGGCGCTCGTCTACGAGCAGTACTTC. It yields the protein CASSPTGALVYEQYF.

J is TRBJ2-1 and V is TRBV7-9, with 11 bases matching TRBD1. Germline trimming cut 5 bases from V and 6 bases from J; bases unmatched to any gene: 6. CDR3 length equals 15 residues. The germline CDR1 and CDR2 sequences are SEHNR and FQNEAQ (reference sequence). As DNA, the CDR3 is TGTGCCAGCAGCAAGGACAGGGGGCATGGCAATGAGCAGTTCTTC. The encoded protein is CASSKDRGHGNEQFF.

This clone came up a few times. The rearrangement uses TRBV27 and TRBJ2-3; 7 positions agree with TRBD2. This CDR3 region has 16 residues. Germline lookup yields CDR1 MNHEY and CDR2 SMNVEV (reference sequence). Trimming took 4 bases from V and 5 from J; bases not matched to a gene: 12. DNA of the CDR3: TGTGCCAGCAGTTCTCTGGCGGGAGTATTGGGAGATACGCAGTATTTT. Amino acids: CASSSLAGVLGDTQYF.

This chain links TRBV6-5 with TRBJ2-7; TRBD2 is a possible D gene (6 bases). This CDR3 is 16 amino acids long. Trimming stripped 6 bases from V and 1 base from J, with 19 bases between. The V gene's germline CDR1 is MNHEY and CDR2 SVGAGI. CDR3 protein: CASSYGEVSGSYEQYF. The DNA of the CDR3 is TGTGCCAGCAGCTACGGGGAGGTATCGGGGTCCTACGAGCAGTACTTC.

V gene TRBV7-2 combines with J gene TRBJ2-7; possibly TRBD1 for D (6 bases). This CDR3 has 15 amino acids. V gave up 2 bases and J gave up 7 bases, with 18 bases separating them. Germline CDR1 is SGHTA and CDR2 is FQGNSA. The CDR3 nucleotides read TGTGCCAGCAGCTTAAATTGGGGGCCAGAGTGGGAGCAGTACTTC. Amino acids: CASSLNWGPEWEQYF. Combining the CDR3 with reference TRBV7-2 and TRBJ2-7 gives the whole variable domain GAGVSQSPSNKVTEKGKDVELRCDPISGHTALYWYRQSLGQGLEFLIYFQGNSAPDKSGLPSDRFSAERTGGSVSTLTIQRTQQEDSAVYLCASSLNWGPEWEQYFGPGTRLTVT.

This clone was seen once. This rearrangement joins TRBV18 to TRBJ2-1; D unresolved. The CDR3 loop spans 15 amino acids. V lost 2 bases and J lost 5, with 13 bases in between. Per the germline V gene, CDR1 is KGHSH and CDR2 is LQKENI. CDR3 DNA: TGTGCCAGCTCACCAAGCCTAGTACAGAACAATGAGCAGTTCTTC. Its protein product is CASSPSLVQNNEQFF. Looking up the rest from reference TRBV18 and TRBJ2-1 gives the full variable domain: NAGVMQNPRHLVRRRGQEARLRCSPMKGHSHVYWYRQLPEEGLKFMVYLQKENIIDESGMPKERFSAEFPKEGPSILRIQQVVRGDSAAYFCASSPSLVQNNEQFFGPGTRLTVL.

CDR3 DNA: TGTGCCAGCAGCTTGCGACTGGGGGCTTACAATGAGCAGTTCTTC. Protein: CASSLRLGAYNEQFF. The chain uses TRBV11-2 and TRBJ2-1; tentatively, D is TRBD1 (6 bases). CDR3 length: 15 amino acids. CDR1 is SGHAT, CDR2 FQNNGV, per germline. Trimming took 3 bases from V and 4 from J, leaving 13 bases between them.

The chain uses TRBV6-2 or TRBV6-3 and TRBJ2-6, with 9 positions matching TRBD2. V was pared by 0 bases and J by 0 bases, with 9 bases of the junction left unmatched. CDR1 and CDR2 from the germline V gene are MNHEY and SVGEGT. This CDR3 spans 20 amino acids. CDR3 sequence (DNA): TGTGCCAGCAGTTACTCTGGAGCGGGAGGAATCCTCTCTGGGGCCAACGTCCTGACTTTC. Translation: CASSYSGAGGILSGANVLTF.

This clone showed up just a few times. The chain employs TRBV19 and TRBJ1-1; TRBD1 is a possible D gene (5 bases). Germline V gives CDR1 LNHDA, CDR2 SQIVND (reference sequence). Trimming took 0 bases from V and 0 from J, leaving 17 bases between them. The CDR3 runs 18 residues. The DNA for the CDR3 is TGTGCCAGTAGTATAGAAGGAAGGGACTCAGGCCTGAACACTGAAGCTTTCTTT. This codes for CASSIEGRDSGLNTEAFF.

The genes are TRBV28 and TRBJ2-7; TRBD1 might be the D (5 bases). The CDR3 has 13 residues. The ends were cut back, 3 bases at V and 7 bases at J, with 13 bases in the middle. Germline V lookup: CDR1 MDHEN, CDR2 SYDVKM. CDR3 amino acids: CASSFSGHGEQYF. In DNA form, the CDR3 reads TGTGCCAGCAGTTTTTCAGGGCATGGGGAGCAGTACTTC.

The J gene is TRBJ1-1, the V gene TRBV19; the D gene is possibly TRBD1 (5 bases). The V gene lost 5 bases and the J gene lost 7 bases, with 11 bases spanning the gap. The length of the CDR3 is 12 residues. CDR1 and CDR2 from the germline V gene are LNHDA and SQIVND (reference sequence). CDR3 amino acids: CASSPIRGEAFF. CDR3 in DNA: TGTGCCAGTAGTCCCATAAGGGGTGAAGCTTTCTTT. The full variable domain, rest sourced from reference TRBV19 and TRBJ1-1, is DGGITQSPKYLFRKEGQNVTLSCEQNLNHDAMYWYRQDPGQGLRLIYYSQIVNDFQKGDIAEGYSVSREKKESFPLTVTSAQKNPTAFYLCASSPIRGEAFFGQGTRLTVV.

The V and J genes are TRBV6-1 and TRBJ2-3; possibly TRBD2 for D (6 bases). The CDR3 totals 13 residues. The V gene's germline CDR1 is MNHNS and CDR2 SASEGT. V was clipped by 0 bases and J by 8 bases, with 9 bases between them. CDR3 region: CASSEAGLGTQYF. For the CDR3, the DNA is TGTGCCAGCAGTGAAGCGGGACTTGGTACGCAGTATTTT.

The rearrangement joins TRBV18 to TRBJ1-2, with a weak D call TRBD1 (5 bases). Germline CDR1 and CDR2: KGHSH and LQKENI. Trimming left V 0 bases short and J 3 bases short, with 11 bases between. The CDR3 loop spans 15 amino acids. The CDR3 sequence is CASSPPRDGDYGYTF. In DNA form, the CDR3 reads TGTGCCAGCTCACCACCCAGGGACGGGGACTATGGCTACACCTTC.

This clone has just one count. This sequence joins TRBV6-5 and TRBJ1-5, with 10 bases matching TRBD1. Germline trimming cut 5 bases from V and 5 bases from J; bases unmatched to any gene: 3. The germline gives CDR1 MNHEY, CDR2 SVGAGI. CDR3 size: 14 residues. The CDR3 sequence: CASSRDRGYQPQHF. CDR3 nucleotides: TGTGCCAGCAGTAGGGACAGGGGTTATCAGCCCCAGCATTTT.

This chain uses TRBV19 with TRBJ2-5; D not certain. Germline-derived CDR1 and CDR2 are LNHDA and SQIVND (reference sequence). V dropped 4 bases and J dropped 5 bases, with 14 bases sitting between them. This CDR3 spans 14 amino acids. The CDR3 DNA sequence: TGTGCCAGTAGTAGCCCCTCGGTGGAGGAGACCCAGTACTTC. This translates into CASSSPSVEETQYF.

CDR3 sequence reads: CASSTPRQFHRSEQYV. The DNA of the CDR3 is TGTGCCAGTAGTACTCCCAGACAGTTTCACCGTTCCGAGCAGTACGTC. J is TRBJ2-7 and V is TRBV19; TRBD1 is a possible D gene (5 bases). Germline V gives CDR1 LNHDA, CDR2 SQIVND (reference sequence). This CDR3 comprises 16 residues. The ends were cut back, 4 bases at V and 6 bases at J, with 22 bases in the middle.

V is TRBV14 and J is TRBJ1-2, with TRBD1 matching over 10 bases. The CDR3 is made up of 14 amino acids. J gave up 3 bases and V 3 bases, and 1 base lay outside the gene matches. Germline CDR1 reads SGHDN; CDR2 reads FVKESK. The CDR3 sequence is CASSQGQGYYGYTF. The DNA for the CDR3 is TGTGCCAGCAGCCAGGGACAGGGGTACTATGGCTACACCTTC.

The table lists this clone with a few counts. The V gene is TRBV10-3, the J gene TRBJ2-1; 7 bases line up with TRBD1. This CDR3 contains 15 residues. Germline-derived CDR1 and CDR2 are ENHRY and SYGVKD. With 3 bases clipped from V and 3 bases from J, the junction kept 5 bases outside the gene matches. CDR3 bases: TGTGCCATCAGTGATGACAGGGCCAGCTACAATGAGCAGTTCTTC. Translation gives CAISDDRASYNEQFF.

This clone showed up just a few times. CDR3 amino acids: CATSDSTSGRANEQFF. The CDR3 region has the DNA TGTGCCACCAGTGATTCGACTAGCGGGAGGGCAAATGAGCAGTTCTTC. The chain is built from TRBV24-1 and TRBJ2-1; 14 nucleotides line up with TRBD2. Germline V CDR1 and CDR2: KGHDR, SFDVKD. The CDR3 consists of 16 residues. The V and J ends lost 2 bases and 7 bases, in that order; junction bases with no gene match: 3.

CDR3 region: CASSQDRRETQYF. CDR3 DNA: TGTGCCAGCAGCCAAGACCGACGGGAGACCCAGTACTTC. V gene TRBV3-1 (or the pseudogene TRBV3-2) combines with J gene TRBJ2-5; D not resolved. Germline assignment: CDR1 LGHDT and CDR2 YNNKEL (reference sequence). This CDR3 region has 13 residues. Trimming stripped 0 bases from V and 5 bases from J, with 7 bases between.

The chain has TRBV18 and TRBJ2-7; no clear D gene. CDR1 and CDR2 from the germline V gene are KGHSH and LQKENI. V lost 0 bases, J lost 6 bases, and 9 bases lay in between. This CDR3 has 13 residues. CDR3 region: CASSPPGFGEQYF. As DNA, the CDR3 is TGTGCCAGCTCACCACCGGGGTTTGGCGAGCAGTACTTC. The variable domain in full, with the rest retrieved from reference TRBV18 and TRBJ2-7, is NAGVMQNPRHLVRRRGQEARLRCSPMKGHSHVYWYRQLPEEGLKFMVYLQKENIIDESGMPKERFSAEFPKEGPSILRIQQVVRGDSAAYFCASSPPGFGEQYFGPGTRLTVT.

The chain recombines TRBV7-3 with TRBJ1-3; D gene uncertain. V was pared by 4 bases and J by 1 base, with 11 bases between. Germline values: CDR1 SGHTA, CDR2 FQGTGA. The CDR3 is 15 residues long. CDR3: CASSSGSGSGNTIYF. The CDR3 coding sequence is TGTGCCAGCAGCTCGGGGTCTGGGTCTGGAAACACCATATATTTT.

This clone was detected only a few times. This chain joins TRBV28 and TRBJ1-4; D call uncertain. Trimming cost V 6 bases and J 8 bases, with 16 bases left between them. The germline CDR1 and CDR2 sequences are MDHEN and SYDVKM. CDR3 length: 14 residues. The CDR3 here is CASSPPGLVEKLFF. DNA for the CDR3: TGTGCCAGCAGCCCGCCGGGCCTGGTAGAAAAACTGTTTTTT.

On this clone: One end of the junction fails to match germline, which may point to a read error. CDR3 in DNA: TGCTCTGGAGGGAGGGTCACTGAAGCTTTCTTT. This translates into CSGGRVTEAFF. The chain joins TRBV30 to TRBJ1-1; D is undetermined. The CDR3 has 11 amino acids. The V gene's germline CDR1 is GTSNPN and CDR2 SVGIG (reference sequence).

The rearrangement joins TRBV7-2 to TRBJ2-3; 8 bases are shared with TRBD1. Germline V gene data show CDR1 as SGHTA and CDR2 as FQGNSA. The V gene end was trimmed by 4 bases and the J gene end by 3 bases; junction bases not matched to a gene: 9. The CDR3 length is 16 residues. This CDR3 is CASSSILQGGTDTQYF. CDR3 sequence (DNA): TGTGCCAGCAGCTCCATCCTACAGGGGGGTACAGATACGCAGTATTTT.

J is TRBJ1-5 and V is TRBV24-1, with 10 bases aligning to TRBD1. Unmatched junction bases numbered 2, after V lost 6 bases and J lost 4 bases. Germline V gene sequence: CDR1 KGHDR, CDR2 SFDVKD. There are 14 residues in the CDR3. CDR3 amino acids: CATSSDRGNQPQHF. In DNA form, the CDR3 reads TGTGCCACCAGTTCGGACAGGGGGAATCAGCCCCAGCATTTT.

The chain is built from TRBV10-3 and TRBJ2-1; D is possibly TRBD1 or TRBD2 (5 bases each). Trimming took 0 bases from V and 10 from J, leaving 7 bases between them. Per germline, CDR1 ENHRY and CDR2 SYGVKD. This CDR3 contains 12 residues. The CDR3 nucleotides are TGTGCCATCAGTGAGTCGGGGGACGAGCAGTTCTTC. It specifies CAISESGDEQFF.

V usage is TRBV10-3 and J usage is TRBJ2-6, with 11 nucleotides matching TRBD1. The V segment lost 4 bases and the J segment 2 bases; nucleotides outside the gene matches: 7. CDR3 length: 18 residues. From germline, CDR1 is ENHRY and CDR2 SYGVKD. The CDR3 loop is CAISGGQGAVAGANVLTF. CDR3 coding DNA: TGTGCCATCAGTGGTGGACAGGGGGCGGTGGCTGGGGCCAACGTCCTGACTTTC.

J is TRBJ2-1 and V is TRBV24-1; TRBD2 matches at 8 bases. The length of the CDR3 is 15 residues. Germline V gives CDR1 KGHDR, CDR2 SFDVKD. The J segment lost 1 base and the V segment lost 6 bases, leaving 4 bases of the junction unmatched. CDR3 sequence reads: CATSTGRASYNEQFF. The CDR3 DNA is TGTGCCACCAGTACCGGGAGGGCTTCCTACAATGAGCAGTTCTTC.

V and J are TRBV4-1 and TRBJ1-2; D perhaps matches TRBD1 (5 bases). Trimming removed 0 bases at V and 2 bases at J, with 7 bases between. This CDR3 comprises 14 residues. The germline V gene encodes CDR1 MGHRA and CDR2 YSYEKL. DNA of the CDR3: TGCGCCAGCAGCCAAGATGACAGAAACTATGGCTACACCTTC. This encodes CASSQDDRNYGYTF.